The 2 T cell receptor beta chains presented below share a single source sample, sequenced in a study of cytomegalovirus exposure and HLA in healthy donors. The repertoire was sequenced with immunoSEQ multiplex PCR; TCRdb's copy has only in-frame clones and lacks some. The sample comprises about 220,000 clones, 80% to 95% of which are singletons, and about 0.95% rests with the top ten. Sequenced input: PBMCs. These TCRs come from a woman under 30 in good health and CMV-seronegative.

CDR3 loop: CASSGTSGGYEQYF. CDR3 DNA: TGTGCCAGCAGCGGGACTAGCGGGGGCTACGAGCAGTACTTC. This sequence joins TRBV28 and TRBJ2-7, with 14 bases matching TRBD2. The CDR3 is 14 residues long. J was trimmed by 3 bases and V by 6 bases; bases with no gene match: 1. Germline lookup yields CDR1 MDHEN and CDR2 SYDVKM.

This clone was seen a few times. The chain uses TRBV30 and TRBJ2-7, with D tentatively TRBD1 (5 bases). The CDR3 sequence is 12 residues long. Looked up from germline, CDR1 is GTSNPN and CDR2 is SVGIG (reference sequence). V gave up 2 bases and J gave up 2 bases, with 7 bases separating them. The CDR3 DNA sequence: TGTGCCTGGAGTACAGGAACCTACGAGCAGTACTTC. Translating gives CAWSTGTYEQYF.